What follows are 30 T cell receptor beta chains derived from one specimen sequenced in a study of blood T cell repertoires in COVID-19. Measured with immunoSEQ multiplex PCR; TCRdb has only the in-frame clones, and not every one. The sample has under 45,000 clones, about 86% seen once. Sequencing was done on a sample of peripheral blood. Receptor source: a human donor in a cohort sampled during active COVID-19.

The chain's CDR3 is CASSTDSGTGYF. The DNA of the CDR3 is TGTGCCAGCAGTACCGATTCAGGAACCGGGTACTTC. This chain links TRBV6-6 with TRBJ2-5; D remains ambiguous. Per the germline V gene, CDR1 is MNHNY and CDR2 is SVGAGI (reference sequence). The germline V and J ends were trimmed by 5 bases and 13 bases, with 17 bases remaining between them. The CDR3 contains 12 residues.

V and J are TRBV6-5 and TRBJ2-3; weak D call: TRBD2 (6 bases). The V gene lost 4 bases and the J gene lost 3 bases, with 17 bases spanning the gap. The germline V gene encodes CDR1 MNHEY and CDR2 SVGAGI. The CDR3 is made up of 16 amino acids. The CDR3 coding sequence is TGTGCCAGCAGTTCGCGGGACGGGGCTACTACAGATACGCAGTATTTT. Its translation: CASSSRDGATTDTQYF.

The chain employs TRBV5-1 and TRBJ2-5; 9 bases align to TRBD2. The CDR3 is made up of 18 amino acids. Losses at the gene ends were 1 base for V and 2 bases for J; bases not matched to a gene: 12. The germline CDR1 and CDR2 sequences are SGHRS and YFSETQ. In DNA form, the CDR3 reads TGCGCCAGCAGCTTGCTGGCTAGCGGGACTTCGGGACAAGAGACCCAGTACTTC. Translated: CASSLLASGTSGQETQYF.

This rearrangement joins TRBV4-1 to TRBJ1-1, with 9 nucleotides matching TRBD1. Germline-derived CDR1 and CDR2 are MGHRA and YSYEKL. The V and J ends lost 4 bases and 6 bases, in that order; junction bases with no gene match: 9. The CDR3 consists of 15 residues. CDR3 sequence: CASSPLGQGLAEAFF. In nucleotides, the CDR3 is TGCGCCAGCAGCCCGTTAGGACAGGGGTTGGCTGAAGCTTTCTTT.

The gene calls are TRBV3-1 (or the pseudogene TRBV3-2) and TRBJ1-2, with D possibly TRBD1 on 6 matching bases. The germline V gene encodes CDR1 LGHDT and CDR2 YNNKEL (reference sequence). The CDR3 loop spans 13 amino acids. The V end was cut by 5 bases, the J end by 9 bases, with 16 bases between. The CDR3 nucleotides read TGTGCCAGCAGCTATCAAGGCAGGGGAAGCTACACCTTC. Translated, it gives CASSYQGRGSYTF.

The V and J genes are TRBV29-1 and TRBJ2-2, with D possibly being TRBD2 (5 bases). The CDR3 is 13 residues long. Trimming stripped 4 bases from V and 4 bases from J, with 10 bases between. Germline CDR1 SQVTM, CDR2 ANQGSEA. The CDR3 DNA is TGCAGCGTTGGTCTAACTAGCACCGGGGAGCTGTTTTTT. Translation: CSVGLTSTGELFF.

The chain links TRBV2 to TRBJ2-3; tentative D call: TRBD1 (6 bases). From germline, CDR1 is SNHLY and CDR2 FYNNEI. The CDR3 sequence is 16 residues long. Trimming removed 6 bases at V and 0 bases at J, with 16 bases between. CDR3 in DNA: TGTGCCAGCAGCGCAACAGGGACGGGGAGCACAGATACGCAGTATTTT. Residues: CASSATGTGSTDTQYF.

This clone showed up just once. J is TRBJ1-5 and V is TRBV19, with D perhaps TRBD1 (5 bases). V lost 8 bases to trimming and J lost 4 bases, with 21 bases between them. CDR1 is LNHDA and CDR2 is SQIVND in the germline V gene (reference sequence). The CDR3 contains 16 residues. The CDR3 spells CASRPGVQRSNQPQHF. Here the CDR3 DNA reads TGTGCCAGTCGTCCGGGGGTCCAGCGGTCTAATCAGCCCCAGCATTTT.

This chain joins TRBV12-5 and TRBJ2-5, with 11 bases aligning to TRBD2. Germline V gene sequence: CDR1 LGHNT, CDR2 FRNRAP. Trimming took 7 bases from V and 5 from J; bases not matched to a gene: 12. The CDR3 consists of 16 residues. The CDR3: CASATGLAGGAETQYF. CDR3 DNA: TGTGCTAGTGCCACAGGGCTAGCGGGGGGTGCGGAGACCCAGTACTTC. Filled out from reference TRBV12-5 and TRBJ2-5, the complete variable domain reads DARVTQTPRHKVTEMGQEVTMRCQPILGHNTVFWYRQTMMQGLELLAYFRNRAPLDDSGMPKDRFSAEMPDATLATLKIQPSEPRDSAVYFCASATGLAGGAETQYFGPGTRLLVL.

The rearrangement uses TRBV6-1 and TRBJ1-2; 8 nucleotides match TRBD1. This CDR3 region has 14 residues. CDR1 MNHNS and CDR2 SASEGT come from the germline V gene. V was pared by 2 bases and J by 7 bases, with 6 bases of the junction left unmatched. The DNA for the CDR3 is TGTGCCAGCAGTGAAAGGGGACAGGAAAGTGGCTACACCTTC. This codes for CASSERGQESGYTF.

In its sample, this clone was seen once. The rearrangement links TRBV6-5 to TRBJ1-1; tentatively, D is TRBD1 (6 bases). The CDR3 runs to 13 residues. Germline assignment: CDR1 MNHEY and CDR2 SVGAGI. The germline V and J ends were trimmed by 10 bases and 0 bases, with 12 bases remaining between them. DNA of the CDR3: TGTGCCACCATCGGGACAATGAACACTGAAGCTTTCTTT. Translated: CATIGTMNTEAFF.

The chain couples TRBV29-1 to TRBJ2-7; unclear D gene. The CDR3 contains 14 residues. The V gene's germline CDR1 is SQVTM and CDR2 ANQGSEA. V was pared by 0 bases and J by 0 bases, with 9 bases between. The CDR3 loop reads CSVEDRSSSYEQYF. DNA of the CDR3: TGCAGCGTTGAAGATAGGAGCAGCTCCTACGAGCAGTACTTC.

This clone showed up just a few times. The chain carries TRBV5-6 and TRBJ1-2, with D hard to call. Germline V gene lookup returns CDR1 SGHDT and CDR2 YYEEEE. Trimming removed 3 bases from V and 4 bases from J, with 10 bases in between. The CDR3 is 13 residues long. The CDR3 loop reads CASSSVSGYGYTF. For the CDR3, the DNA is TGTGCCAGCAGCTCTGTAAGCGGCTATGGCTACACCTTC.

This clone was detected once. This CDR3 reads CASSVRSYEQYF. CDR3 in DNA: TGTGCCAGCAGCGTTCGCTCCTACGAGCAGTACTTC. V usage is TRBV11-2 and J usage is TRBJ2-7; D call uncertain. CDR3 length: 12 amino acids. CDR1 is SGHAT, CDR2 FQNNGV, per germline. Trimming stripped 5 bases from V and 0 bases from J, with 5 bases between.

The chain couples TRBV25-1 to TRBJ2-1; 9 nucleotides agree with TRBD1. This CDR3 is built from 15 residues. Losses at the gene ends were 5 bases for V and 9 bases for J; bases not matched to a gene: 11. Germline V CDR1 and CDR2: MGHDK, SYGVNS. In DNA form, the CDR3 reads TGTGCCAGCAGTACATGGGACAGGGTAAGGACTGAGCAGTTCTTC. Translating it yields CASSTWDRVRTEQFF.

The chain joins TRBV19 to TRBJ1-6; the match to TRBD1 covers 7 bases. CDR1 LNHDA and CDR2 SQIVND come from the germline V gene (reference sequence). CDR3 length: 12 residues. Germline trimming cut 11 bases from V and 10 bases from J; bases unmatched to any gene: 8. The CDR3 reads CASGGYLSPLHF. The DNA for the CDR3 is TGTGCCTCAGGGGGATATCTCTCACCCCTCCACTTT.

The CDR3, as DNA: TGCGCCAGCAGCTCTGGTCAGGTCACTGAAGCTTTCTTT. This translates into CASSSGQVTEAFF. The chain combines TRBV5-1 with TRBJ1-1; no firm D call. Germline CDR1 and CDR2: SGHRS and YFSETQ. This CDR3 has 13 residues. V was trimmed by 3 bases and J by 4 bases, leaving 10 bases between them. The variable domain in full, with the rest retrieved from reference TRBV5-1 and TRBJ1-1, is KAGVTQTPRYLIKTRGQQVTLSCSPISGHRSVSWYQQTPGQGLQFLFEYFSETQRNKGNFPGRFSGRQFSNSRSEMNVSTLELGDSALYLCASSSGQVTEAFFGQGTRLTVV.

CDR3 protein: CASSPYNSPLHF. The CDR3, as DNA: TGTGCCAGCAGCCCATATAATTCACCCCTCCACTTT. The genes are TRBV7-2 and TRBJ1-6; D is ambiguous. V was trimmed by 5 bases and J by 4 bases, leaving 3 bases between them. The CDR3 covers 12 residues. Germline loops: CDR1 SGHTA, CDR2 FQGNSA.

The V gene is TRBV27, the J gene TRBJ2-1, with a weak D call TRBD2 (6 bases). Germline V CDR1 and CDR2: MNHEY, SMNVEV (reference sequence). CDR3 length: 14 residues. V gave up 5 bases and J gave up 2 bases, with 10 bases separating them. The CDR3 protein is CASSPGGAYNEQFF. The CDR3 region has the DNA TGTGCCAGCAGTCCTGGAGGGGCCTACAATGAGCAGTTCTTC.

This clone was observed once. The chain links TRBV21-1 to TRBJ1-1. TRBV21-1 is a recognized pseudogene. The CDR3 runs to 18 residues. Here the CDR3 reads CASSKARKGRGLNTEAFF. CDR3 coding DNA: TGTGCCAGCAGCAAAGCGCGAAAGGGGCGGGGGCTGAACACTGAAGCTTTCTTT.

The chain carries TRBV14 and TRBJ1-2; D may be TRBD1 (6 bases). This CDR3 is built from 15 residues. Germline assignment: CDR1 SGHDN and CDR2 FVKESK. The V gene lost 2 bases and the J gene lost 6 bases, with 16 bases spanning the gap. The CDR3 loop is CASSQHVRGFHGYTF. The CDR3 DNA follows: TGTGCCAGCAGCCAACACGTCAGGGGTTTCCATGGCTACACCTTC.

The V call is TRBV29-1, the J call TRBJ2-2; no clear D. Trimming took 4 bases from V and 1 from J, leaving 7 bases between them. The CDR3 is 13 amino acids. Germline V gives CDR1 SQVTM, CDR2 ANQGSEA. CDR3 sequence reads: CSVGSLNTGELFF. In DNA, the CDR3 is TGCAGCGTTGGTAGTCTGAACACCGGGGAGCTGTTTTTT.

In this sample, this clone turned up a few times. The V call is TRBV7-7, the J call TRBJ1-5; TRBD1 might be the D (5 bases). The CDR3 is 13 amino acids. Per germline, CDR1 SSHAT and CDR2 FNYEAQ (reference sequence). Trimming stripped 0 bases from V and 5 bases from J, with 5 bases between. This CDR3 is CASSLARDQPQHF. CDR3 coding DNA: TGTGCCAGCAGCTTAGCCAGGGATCAGCCCCAGCATTTT.

V usage is TRBV7-2 and J usage is TRBJ1-2; unclear D gene. This CDR3 comprises 15 residues. Trimming pared 7 bases from V and 0 bases from J, leaving 15 bases between. Per the germline V gene, CDR1 is SGHTA and CDR2 is FQGNSA. CDR3 coding DNA: TGTGCCAGCACCTCAACTACCTTGACTAACTATGGCTACACCTTC. Its protein is CASTSTTLTNYGYTF.

CDR3 protein: CASSLGGDQPQHF. CDR3 coding DNA: TGTGCCAGCAGTTTGGGGGGTGATCAGCCCCAGCATTTT. This sequence joins TRBV12-3 or TRBV12-4 and TRBJ1-5; possible D gene TRBD1, 5 bases. Trimming left V 3 bases short and J 5 bases short, with 8 bases between. This CDR3 has 13 residues.

The chain links TRBV18 to TRBJ2-2; TRBD2 might be the D (6 bases). The germline CDR1 and CDR2 sequences are KGHSH and LQKENI. Deletions cut 6 bases from V and 6 bases from J, with 20 bases between. The CDR3 has 16 residues. The CDR3 DNA is TGTGCCAGCTCTACCAGTGGTATTCGCGGGGCCGGGGAGCTGTTTTTT. Translated, it gives CASSTSGIRGAGELFF.

The genes are TRBV18 and TRBJ2-7, with D tentatively TRBD2 (5 bases). The length of the CDR3 is 15 residues. Trimming stripped 0 bases from V and 6 bases from J, with 15 bases between. Per the germline V gene, CDR1 is KGHSH and CDR2 is LQKENI. CDR3 loop: CASSPPRAGLGEQYV. As DNA, the CDR3 is TGTGCCAGCTCACCACCGCGGGCCGGTTTAGGCGAGCAGTACGTC.

This chain uses TRBV23-1 with TRBJ1-1; D not certain. TRBV23-1 has ORF status, its function being uncertain. The CDR3 consists of 13 residues. The V and J ends lost 11 bases and 0 bases respectively, with 13 bases between them. CDR3 region: CAGRGPMNTEAFF. CDR3 in DNA: TGCGCCGGCCGCGGGCCCATGAACACTGAAGCTTTCTTT.

The chain combines TRBV5-5 with TRBJ1-1; 10 bases fit TRBD1. V was clipped by 3 bases and J by 1 base; unmatched bases: 3. In germline, CDR1 is SGHKS, CDR2 YYEKEE (reference sequence). CDR3 length equals 15 residues. The CDR3 DNA reads as TGTGCCAGCAGCTCGACAGGGGGCTCGAACACTGAAGCTTTCTTT. Protein: CASSSTGGSNTEAFF.

V usage is TRBV29-1 and J usage is TRBJ1-1, with 11 bases identical to TRBD1. The germline V gene has CDR1 SQVTM and CDR2 ANQGSEA. The CDR3 loop spans 15 amino acids. V lost 7 bases and J lost 0; bases outside the gene matches: 7. The CDR3 spells CSAAGQGALNTEAFF. For the CDR3, the DNA is TGCAGCGCGGCCGGACAGGGGGCACTGAACACTGAAGCTTTCTTT.